The rows below give T cell receptor beta chains drawn from one sample of a study of T-cell reconstitution after alpha-beta-depleted transplantation in children. One entry per CDR3 protein, called by TCRdb with MiXCR from the PCR reads. The sample shows about 310,000 distinct CDR3 sequences, around 25% of them seen only once. The specimen was PBMCs, mostly from graft donor cells, collected 180 days after TCRalphabeta/CD19-depleted stem cell transplant. Receptor source: a male patient aged 10 to 17 who had a stem cell transplant for acute lymphoblastic leukemia, so the T cells may come from the graft donor. Each CDR3 is given without its conserved first and last residue.

cdr3_aa v_call
ASSQGWEQF TRBV4-1
ASSQQGQGYYGYT TRBV4-1
ASRTSGTNEQY TRBV3-1
ASKQREFSYNEQF TRBV27
ASTPGQGAYNEQF TRBV27
ASSLPARNIQY TRBV7-9
ASRREGAGGYT TRBV6-1
ASSLSSLAGGFSEQF TRBV27
ASSTTSESTDTQY TRBV7-9
ASNRGTSSTDTQY TRBV5-1
ASSLDWAGAYNEQF TRBV7-6
ASSLQAGGSEQY TRBV5-1
SVYAPGYVNEQY TRBV29-1
SASRVKPNEKLF TRBV20-1
ASSLYGNEQF TRBV12-3/TRBV12-4
ASSVAMGGQGWTHGYT TRBV9
ASRPHFAYEQY TRBV4-1
ASTLGGAVGTAQH TRBV12-3/TRBV12-4
ATSRSRGNYGYT TRBV15
ASCAGPYEQY TRBV28
SALWAGGNQPQH TRBV20-1
ASSPRGGTYNEQF TRBV5-1
ASSQRGGPETGNTIY TRBV7-2
ASSLRSALSYVYT TRBV7-2
ASQLAGVYEQY TRBV6-6
ASSLAGARNQPQH TRBV7-2
ASSRGQNIQY TRBV6-1
ASNPGERGTFYEQY TRBV5-1
ASSLDRGYQPQH TRBV12-3/TRBV12-4
ASSQWGGRGFSYKEQF TRBV14
SGGYITGELF TRBV29-1
SASLLTTRNEQF TRBV20-1
ASSRDSRKNTGELF TRBV5-1
ASRQGVFDEQF TRBV7-9
SAQPLGRFTAYEQY TRBV20-1
ASSPRAGRDQPQH TRBV18
SARGLAPYEQY TRBV20-1